The rows below give T cell receptor beta chains drawn from one sample of a study of blood T cell repertoires in COVID-19. This table comes from immunoSEQ multiplex PCR, and its TCRdb copy is limited to in-frame clones, with some not included. In the table there are around 100,000 clones, approximately 90% of which are singletons. The sequencing sample was made of peripheral blood. The receptor set was obtained from a human donor in a cohort sampled during active COVID-19. Both conserved end residues are part of each CDR3. Fields, in order: CDR3 length, D gene, J gene, V gene, clone size, CDR3 protein, CDR3 DNA. The D gene is left open where the match is weak. Clone size, where shown, is once, few, many, or a class for clones that have expanded.

14	.	TRBJ1-1	TRBV5-5	.	CASSLEELYTEAFF	TGTGCCAGCAGCTTGGAGGAGCTTTACACTGAAGCTTTCTTT
16	TRBD1	TRBJ1-1	TRBV7-9	.	CASSLVGTGGSTEAFF	TGTGCCAGCAGCTTAGTGGGGACAGGCGGGAGTACTGAAGCTTTCTTT
16	TRBD1	TRBJ2-5	TRBV7-2	.	CASSLARDRGRETQYF	TGTGCCAGCAGCTTAGCGAGGGACAGGGGACGAGAGACCCAGTACTTC
15	TRBD1	TRBJ2-7	TRBV10-3	.	CAISESGQGRYEQYF	TGTGCCATCAGTGAGTCGGGACAGGGGCGCTACGAGCAGTACTTC
14	.	TRBJ2-1	TRBV9	.	CASSVEAGNNEQFF	TGTGCCAGCAGCGTTGAGGCGGGGAACAATGAGCAGTTCTTC
15	.	TRBJ2-5	TRBV28	once	CASSYRLSGYETQYF	TGTGCCAGCAGTTATAGACTTAGCGGATATGAGACCCAGTACTTC
15	TRBD2	TRBJ2-5	TRBV6-4	.	CANPGSSGGAETQYF	TGTGCCAACCCGGGGTCTAGCGGGGGGGCGGAGACCCAGTACTTC
12	.	TRBJ1-1	TRBV19	.	CASSMGSTEAFF	TGTGCCAGTAGTATGGGGAGCACTGAAGCTTTCTTT
16	TRBD2	TRBJ2-3	TRBV9	.	CASSRKLADVQDTQYF	TGTGCCAGCAGCCGAAAACTAGCGGACGTTCAAGATACGCAGTATTTT
13	.	TRBJ2-7	TRBV27	once	CASSFGRNYEQYF	TGTGCCAGCAGTTTTGGCAGAAACTACGAGCAGTACTTC
16	.	TRBJ1-2	TRBV6-5	.	CASSYDRTAGGYGYTF	TGTGCCAGCAGTTACGATCGGACGGCCGGGGGTTATGGCTACACCTTC
13	.	TRBJ1-1	TRBV11-3	.	CASSQTMNTEAFF	TGTGCCAGCAGCCAAACTATGAACACTGAAGCTTTCTTT
14	TRBD1	TRBJ2-3	TRBV27	.	CASSGTGGLDTQYF	TGTGCCAGCAGTGGGACAGGGGGCCTAGATACGCAGTATTTT
15	TRBD2	TRBJ2-1	TRBV11-1	.	CASSLGLAGGSEQFF	TGTGCCAGCAGCTTAGGACTAGCGGGGGGTAGTGAGCAGTTCTTC
15	.	TRBJ2-7	TRBV28	.	CASKTAPGSPYEQYF	TGTGCCAGCAAAACGGCGCCCGGGTCCCCCTACGAGCAGTACTTC
13	.	TRBJ2-7	TRBV6-6	once	CASSPRQDSEQYF	TGTGCCAGCAGTCCCCGACAGGACAGCGAGCAGTACTTC
16	.	TRBJ1-5	TRBV23-1	.	CASSQSMVQVNQPQHF	TGCGCCAGCAGTCAATCGATGGTACAGGTCAATCAGCCCCAGCATTTT
14	.	TRBJ2-2	TRBV7-8	.	CASSLEASTGELFF	TGTGCCAGCAGCTTAGAAGCAAGCACCGGGGAGCTGTTTTTT
15	.	TRBJ1-1	TRBV10-2	.	CASSETTGMNTEAFF	TGCGCCAGCAGTGAGACTACAGGGATGAACACTGAAGCTTTCTTT
15	.	TRBJ1-5	TRBV5-8	large	CASSFRPTGNQPQHF	TGTGCCAGCAGCTTCCGACCTACAGGGAATCAGCCCCAGCATTTT
15	.	TRBJ2-7	TRBV11-2	once	CASSLEATTAYEQYF	TGTGCCAGCAGCTTAGAGGCCACGACTGCCTACGAGCAGTACTTC
11	.	TRBJ1-3	TRBV19	once	CASSSVDTIYF	TGTGCCAGTTCCTCGGTGGACACCATATATTTT
14	TRBD1	TRBJ1-2	TRBV28	.	CASSLGQGNYGYTF	TGTGCCAGCAGTTTGGGACAGGGTAACTATGGCTACACCTTC
13	.	TRBJ1-5	TRBV6-5	.	CASRISRNQPQHF	TGTGCCAGCAGGATTAGCCGCAATCAGCCCCAGCATTTT
15	TRBD1	TRBJ1-4	TRBV5-1	.	CASSLTGGSGEKLFF	TGCGCCAGCAGCTTAACAGGGGGTTCGGGTGAAAAACTGTTTTTT
13	.	TRBJ1-3	TRBV5-1	.	CASSLDLGNTIYF	TGCGCCAGCAGCTTGGACCTAGGCAACACCATATATTTT
15	.	TRBJ2-4	TRBV6-5	.	CASSDGHLAKNIQYF	TGTGCCAGCAGCGACGGACATCTAGCCAAAAACATTCAGTACTTC
14	.	TRBJ1-4	TRBV7-9	.	CASTRGITNEKLFF	TGTGCCAGCACGCGGGGGATTACTAATGAAAAACTGTTTTTT
20	TRBD1	TRBJ2-7	TRBV4-1	.	CASSQVGPGTGNEDSYEQYF	TGCGCCAGCAGCCAAGTCGGACCCGGGACAGGGAACGAGGACTCCTACGAGCAGTACTTC
15	TRBD2	TRBJ2-2	TRBV5-1	.	CASSLLLAGAGELFF	TGCGCCAGCAGCTTGCTACTAGCGGGAGCCGGGGAGCTGTTTTTT
13	.	TRBJ2-1	TRBV15	.	CATSSRLGNEQFF	TGTGCCACCAGCAGTCGACTAGGGAATGAGCAGTTCTTC
13	.	TRBJ1-5	TRBV6-5	.	CASSYGARQAQHF	TGTGCCAGCAGTTACGGGGCCCGCCAGGCCCAGCATTTT
15	TRBD2	TRBJ2-7	TRBV11-1	.	CASSPRLAGAYEQYF	TGTGCCAGCAGCCCGAGACTAGCGGGGGCCTACGAGCAGTACTTC
15	.	TRBJ2-5	TRBV24-1	.	CATSDPSTGKETQYF	TGTGCCACCAGTGACCCTTCGACAGGCAAAGAGACCCAGTACTTC
13	.	TRBJ1-2	TRBV2	few	CASRTPGNVDYTF	TGTGCCAGCAGGACCCCAGGGAACGTAGACTACACCTTC
16	.	TRBJ2-2	TRBV19	once	CASSSGILKSTGELFF	TGTGCCAGTAGCTCCGGGATCCTTAAGAGCACCGGGGAGCTGTTTTTT
14	.	TRBJ2-3	TRBV27	.	CASSFRLGTDTQYF	TGTGCCAGCAGTTTTAGACTAGGCACAGATACGCAGTATTTT
16	TRBD2	TRBJ2-1	TRBV13	.	CASSLGRGLAGPMEFF	TGTGCCAGCAGCTTAGGCCGCGGGCTAGCGGGGCCCATGGAGTTCTTC
13	.	TRBJ1-2	TRBV3-1/TRBV3-2	.	CASSQRQVYGYTF	TGTGCCAGCAGCCAAAGGCAGGTCTATGGCTACACCTTC
16	TRBD2	TRBJ2-1	TRBV4-2	few	CASSPELAALGNEQFF	TGTGCCAGCAGCCCAGAACTAGCGGCCTTGGGCAATGAGCAGTTCTTC
15	.	TRBJ1-1	TRBV9	once	CASSVGRGLNTEAFF	TGTGCCAGCAGCGTAGGGAGGGGATTGAACACTGAAGCTTTCTTT
14	.	TRBJ1-5	TRBV9	.	CASSVVGGVQPQHF	TGTGCCAGCAGCGTAGTAGGGGGGGTTCAGCCCCAGCATTTT
15	TRBD1	TRBJ1-2	TRBV10-2	.	CASSALKTGIYGYTF	TGCGCCAGCAGTGCGCTAAAGACAGGGATCTATGGCTACACCTTC